The 15 T cell receptor beta chains below come from one sample, sequenced in a study of blood T cell repertoires in COVID-19. Here immunoSEQ multiplex PCR was the method, and the copy in TCRdb shows in-frame clones only, minus some. The sample has about 250,000 clones, more than 75% seen once; the top ten hold under 2%. Sequencing was performed on PBMCs or T cells enriched from blood (not recorded which). The receptors derive from a man aged 35-49 years who had recovered from COVID-19.

This clone came up a few times. This sequence joins TRBV5-8 and TRBJ1-1; the match to TRBD1 covers 10 bases. V gave up 4 bases and J gave up 7 bases; unmatched junction bases: 10. Germline lookup yields CDR1 SGHTS and CDR2 YDEGEE. The CDR3 totals 15 residues. CDR3 amino acids: CASSPRDRGLREAFF. CDR3 DNA: TGTGCCAGCAGCCCCCGGGACAGGGGCCTGCGTGAAGCTTTCTTT.

This chain connects TRBV7-2 to TRBJ1-1; no definite D call. The V gene's germline CDR1 is SGHTA and CDR2 FQGNSA. The CDR3 consists of 13 residues. The ends were cut back, 4 bases at V and 4 bases at J, with 10 bases in the middle. The CDR3 sequence is CASSSRGITEAFF. CDR3 sequence (DNA): TGTGCCAGCAGCTCTCGCGGTATCACTGAAGCTTTCTTT.

The chain is built from TRBV6-5 and TRBJ1-6; no clear D gene. This CDR3 region has 12 residues. Trimming shortened V by 7 bases and J by 10 bases, and 11 bases separated the two germline ends. The V gene's germline CDR1 is MNHEY and CDR2 SVGAGI. In DNA, the CDR3 is TGTGCCAGCAAGGAGGGTAGATCACCCCTCCACTTT. As protein: CASKEGRSPLHF.

V is TRBV14 and J is TRBJ1-2; no firm D call. The CDR3 contains 15 residues. Per germline, CDR1 SGHDN and CDR2 FVKESK. CDR3 region: CAPSEVRQEINGYTF. The DNA for the CDR3 is TGTGCTCCCTCGGAAGTTAGACAAGAGATAAATGGCTACACCTTC. Using reference TRBV14 and TRBJ1-2 for the parts outside the CDR3, the full variable domain is EAGVTQFPSHSVIEKGQTVTLRCDPISGHDNLYWYRRVMGKEIKFLLHFVKESKQDESGMPNNRFLAERTGGTYSTLKVQPAELEDSGVYFCAPSEVRQEINGYTFGSGTRLTVV.

V usage is TRBV27 and J usage is TRBJ2-7, with TRBD1 identical over 7 bases. The CDR3 is 13 amino acids. Looked up from germline, CDR1 is MNHEY and CDR2 is SMNVEV (reference sequence). Trimming at V came to 6 bases and at J to 3 bases, leaving 5 bases not matched to a gene. CDR3 protein: CASSKQGHYEQYF. CDR3 DNA: TGTGCCAGCAGCAAACAGGGGCACTACGAGCAGTACTTC.

This clone was seen more than once but under ten times. The chain joins TRBV19 to TRBJ1-2; D unclear. With 4 bases removed from V and 8 bases from J, the gap between germline ends came to 17 bases. CDR3 length equals 14 residues. Per the germline V gene, CDR1 is LNHDA and CDR2 is SQIVND (reference sequence). CDR3 in amino acids: CASSTLSFSLGYTF. CDR3 DNA sequence: TGTGCCAGTAGTACATTGAGCTTTAGTTTGGGCTACACCTTC.

CDR3 sequence (DNA): TGTGCCAGCAGCACCCCCGGGACAGGGCACATTCCAGATACGCAGTATTTT. Its translation: CASSTPGTGHIPDTQYF. This chain links TRBV21-1 with TRBJ2-3; the D call TRBD1 from the table was never checked on the DNA. TRBV21-1 has pseudogene status. CDR3 length: 17 amino acids.

The chain couples TRBV6-2 or TRBV6-3 to TRBJ1-1; no clear D. The CDR3 loop spans 16 amino acids. Germline V lookup: CDR1 MNHEY, CDR2 SVGEGT. V shed 0 bases and J shed 0 bases, with 11 bases lying between them. CDR3 residues: CASSYSLRPMNTEAFF. The CDR3 DNA sequence: TGTGCCAGCAGTTACTCGCTGAGGCCGATGAACACTGAAGCTTTCTTT.

Only a few counts were recorded for this clone. J is TRBJ2-3 and V is TRBV2; 13 bases line up with TRBD2. The CDR3 runs 16 residues. Germline CDR1 reads SNHLY; CDR2 reads FYNNEI. Germline trimming cut 4 bases from V and 13 bases from J; bases unmatched to any gene: 14. This chain's CDR3 is CASSGTMQLAGGQKYF. As DNA, the CDR3 is TGTGCCAGCAGTGGAACAATGCAACTAGCGGGGGGGCAAAAGTATTTT. The complete variable domain, with remaining parts taken from reference TRBV2 and TRBJ2-3, reads EPEVTQTPSHQVTQMGQEVILRCVPISNHLYFYWYRQILGQKVEFLVSFYNNEISEKSEIFDDQFSVERPDGSNFTLKIRSTKLEDSAMYFCASSGTMQLAGGQKYFGPGTRLTVL.

The chain couples TRBV5-4 to TRBJ1-3; TRBD1 matches at 8 bases. The CDR3 spans 17 residues. The V and J ends lost 4 bases and 0 bases, in that order; junction bases with no gene match: 9. The germline V gene encodes CDR1 SGHNT and CDR2 YYREEE (reference sequence). CDR3 bases: TGTGCCAGCAGCCAACCGGACAGGGTGAACTCTGGAAACACCATATATTTT. Translation gives CASSQPDRVNSGNTIYF. Variable domain in full (rest from reference TRBV5-4 and TRBJ1-3): ETGVTQSPTHLIKTRGQQVTLRCSSQSGHNTVSWYQQALGQGPQFIFQYYREEENGRGNFPPRFSGLQFPNYSSELNVNALELDDSALYLCASSQPDRVNSGNTIYFGEGSWLTVV.

This clone was picked up one time. The CDR3 region has the DNA TGTGCCAGTAGACCGCAGGCAGGGATCGCGAATCAGCCCCAGCATTTT. Protein sequence: CASRPQAGIANQPQHF. This rearrangement joins TRBV19 to TRBJ1-5; maybe TRBD1 (5 bases). Trimming pared 6 bases from V and 4 bases from J, leaving 19 bases between. Germline V gene data show CDR1 as LNHDA and CDR2 as SQIVND (reference sequence). This CDR3 is built from 16 residues.

V is TRBV4-1 and J is TRBJ1-1; D is possibly TRBD1 (6 bases). The germline V gene encodes CDR1 MGHRA and CDR2 YSYEKL. CDR3 size: 13 residues. V was cut by 3 bases and J by 8 bases, with 13 bases left in between. CDR3 in DNA: TGCGCCAGCAGCCATGACACAGGGATGGAAGCTTTCTTT. It codes for CASSHDTGMEAFF.

This clone has only one observation. The chain couples TRBV3-1 (or the pseudogene TRBV3-2) to TRBJ2-1; TRBD2 agrees at 15 bases. Germline CDR1 LGHDT, CDR2 YNNKEL (reference sequence). V was clipped by 7 bases and J by 8 bases; unmatched bases: 9. This CDR3 has 16 residues. The CDR3 DNA follows: TGTGCCAGCACTCCTCGGACTAGCGGGAGGGCCGATGAGCAGTTCTTC. Its translation is CASTPRTSGRADEQFF.

V gene TRBV3-1 (or the pseudogene TRBV3-2) combines with J gene TRBJ1-2; no reliable D call. CDR3 size: 12 residues. V gave up 3 bases and J gave up 7 bases, with 9 bases separating them. Germline V gives CDR1 LGHDT, CDR2 YNNKEL (reference sequence). This CDR3 reads CASSHGHSGYTF. DNA for the CDR3: TGTGCCAGCAGCCATGGGCATTCTGGCTACACCTTC.

This clone was observed a handful of times. J is TRBJ2-5 and V is TRBV2; a weak D match, TRBD1 (5 bases). The V gene lost 2 bases and the J gene lost 5 bases, with 15 bases spanning the gap. The CDR3 is made up of 15 amino acids. CDR1 and CDR2 (germline): SNHLY, FYNNEI. The CDR3 region is CASSETRVVLETQYF. The CDR3 DNA sequence: TGTGCCAGCAGTGAAACCAGGGTAGTGTTGGAGACCCAGTACTTC.